These T cell receptor beta chains were read from a single sample in a study of shared clonotypes between healthy human individuals. TCRdb's table, derived via immunoSEQ multiplex PCR, lists solely in-frame clones and lacks some. The data contain 2 million to 2.5 million clones, roughly 93% of them seen just once; the ten biggest clones take up around 0.4%. Sequenced material: naive CD4+ T cells from PBMCs. All receptors come from a man aged 18 to 35 in good health. Some clones in this sample may be carry-over from other donors' samples. The conserved cysteine and the conserved F or W are not part of the CDR3 here.

V gene	J gene	CDR3 protein
TRBV7-3	TRBJ1-2	ASSFDRNYGYT
TRBV5-4	TRBJ2-7	ASKAGGRESPYEQC
TRBV15	TRBJ1-5	ATSRDQDQPQH
TRBV7-3	TRBJ1-3	ASSPPSGNTIY
TRBV11-2	TRBJ1-1	ASSLDYRYTEAF
TRBV7-2	TRBJ2-7	ASSLAWGSEQY
TRBV11-2	TRBJ1-3	ASTTSGNTIY
TRBV6-1	TRBJ2-2	ASSVAGGHPGELF
TRBV4-1	TRBJ2-2	ASSQEGASGRGGELF
TRBV11-2	TRBJ1-3	ASSSGTSGNTIY
TRBV28	TRBJ1-1	ASSAPTGVAF
TRBV15	TRBJ1-1	ATSRDKLTDDEAF
TRBV4-1	TRBJ2-3	ASSQDREGTSGRRDTQY
TRBV7-9	TRBJ2-1	ASSSTKWTTYNEQF
TRBV30	TRBJ2-7	AYSLTSGRSEQY
TRBV27	TRBJ2-7	ASSPGQGATSFSAEQY
TRBV15	TRBJ1-1	ATSRGHSAF
TRBV19	TRBJ2-3	ASRLGGLSTDTQY
TRBV9	TRBJ2-2	ASSAELARATGELF
TRBV4-3	TRBJ1-3	ASSQDSRNTIY
TRBV5-1	TRBJ2-5	ASSLDTWQGMTQY
TRBV7-9	TRBJ2-2	ASSLASSGSNTGELF
TRBV7-3	TRBJ2-2	ASSLTRASSNTGELF
TRBV9	TRBJ2-5	ASSATGSQETQY
TRBV11-3	TRBJ2-3	ASSRGQGSTDTQY
TRBV19	TRBJ2-5	ASSMGQTETQY
TRBV11-1	TRBJ2-3	ASSTPRAADTQY
TRBV7-9	TRBJ1-4	ASSLTGQGSEKLF
TRBV6-1	TRBJ1-3	ASSGGTGGNTIY
TRBV5-4	TRBJ1-1	ASSSPWGDTEAF
TRBV19	TRBJ2-3	ASSIEGLGTDTQY
TRBV19	TRBJ1-5	ASRREGASNQPQH
TRBV19	TRBJ1-2	ASSIGGTINYGYT
TRBV6-4	TRBJ1-3	ASSDPRDGEGNTIY
TRBV28	TRBJ2-1	ASSLGGGYNEQF
TRBV2	TRBJ1-1	ASSGVSEAF
TRBV28	TRBJ2-2	ASSNSGIRANTGELF
TRBV5-1	TRBJ2-1	ASSLFSTLSYNEQF
TRBV19	TRBJ2-1	ASGLRNEQF